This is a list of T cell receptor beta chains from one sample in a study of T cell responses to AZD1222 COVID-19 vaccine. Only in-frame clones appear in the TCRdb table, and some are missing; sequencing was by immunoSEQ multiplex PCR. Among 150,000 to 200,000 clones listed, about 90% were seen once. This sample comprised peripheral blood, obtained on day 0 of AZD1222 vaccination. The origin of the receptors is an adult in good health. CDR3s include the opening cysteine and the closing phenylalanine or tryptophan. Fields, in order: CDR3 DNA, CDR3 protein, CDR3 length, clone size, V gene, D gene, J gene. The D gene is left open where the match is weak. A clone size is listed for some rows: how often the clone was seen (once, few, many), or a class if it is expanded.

cdr3_nt: TGTGCCAGCTCGTTCCGGGACAGGGTAACAGATACGCAGTATTTT
cdr3_aa: CASSFRDRVTDTQYF
cdr3_length: 15
clone_size: once
v_call: TRBV18
d_call: TRBD1
j_call: TRBJ2-3

cdr3_nt: TGTGCCAGCAGCCAAGATCTGGGGGCCGAGCAGTACTTC
cdr3_aa: CASSQDLGAEQYF
cdr3_length: 13
clone_size: -
v_call: TRBV4-2
d_call: -
j_call: TRBJ2-7

cdr3_nt: TGTGCCAGCAGCCAAGACGAAAGCAGGGTAGAGCAGTACTTC
cdr3_aa: CASSQDESRVEQYF
cdr3_length: 14
clone_size: -
v_call: TRBV14
d_call: -
j_call: TRBJ2-7

cdr3_nt: TGTGCCAGCAGCCCTCCGTCCGGCGGGGAGCTGTTTTTT
cdr3_aa: CASSPPSGGELFF
cdr3_length: 13
clone_size: -
v_call: TRBV4-2
d_call: -
j_call: TRBJ2-2

cdr3_nt: TGTGCCAGCAGTGACTCTGACTGGTGGAAGGGCGCATCGAGCAATCAGCCCCAGCATTTT
cdr3_aa: CASSDSDWWKGASSNQPQHF
cdr3_length: 20
clone_size: -
v_call: TRBV6-4
d_call: -
j_call: TRBJ1-5

cdr3_nt: TGTGCCAGCAGCTTTTCCCAATATGAGGTCTACGAGCAGTACTTC
cdr3_aa: CASSFSQYEVYEQYF
cdr3_length: 15
clone_size: -
v_call: TRBV7-9
d_call: -
j_call: TRBJ2-7

cdr3_nt: TGTGCCAGTAGTATAACCAGACAGGGGAAGGCTGAAGCTTTCTTT
cdr3_aa: CASSITRQGKAEAFF
cdr3_length: 15
clone_size: -
v_call: TRBV19
d_call: TRBD1
j_call: TRBJ1-1

cdr3_nt: TGTGCCAGTACTAATATTCTTGATCCTAGCGGGCGCTACAATGAGCAGTTCTTC
cdr3_aa: CASTNILDPSGRYNEQFF
cdr3_length: 18
clone_size: once
v_call: TRBV19
d_call: TRBD2
j_call: TRBJ2-1

cdr3_nt: TGTGCCAGCAGCAAGTCCAGGCGCTCTGGAAACACCATATATTTT
cdr3_aa: CASSKSRRSGNTIYF
cdr3_length: 15
clone_size: -
v_call: TRBV21-1
d_call: -
j_call: TRBJ1-3

cdr3_nt: TGTGCCAGCAGCTTAGTAGCGGGAGCGAACACCGGGGAGCTGTTTTTT
cdr3_aa: CASSLVAGANTGELFF
cdr3_length: 16
clone_size: -
v_call: TRBV7-2
d_call: TRBD2
j_call: TRBJ2-2

cdr3_nt: TGTGCCAGCAGTCCTCTTTTAGCCAAAAACATTCAGTACTTC
cdr3_aa: CASSPLLAKNIQYF
cdr3_length: 14
clone_size: -
v_call: TRBV27
d_call: -
j_call: TRBJ2-4

cdr3_nt: TGTGCCAGCAGCCCCGGGGGGGTCTGGGAGACCCAGTACTTC
cdr3_aa: CASSPGGVWETQYF
cdr3_length: 14
clone_size: -
v_call: TRBV7-2
d_call: TRBD2
j_call: TRBJ2-5

cdr3_nt: TGTGCCACGGAAGGGACAGGGGCCGAGCAGTACTTC
cdr3_aa: CATEGTGAEQYF
cdr3_length: 12
clone_size: -
v_call: TRBV24-1
d_call: TRBD1
j_call: TRBJ2-7

cdr3_nt: TGTGCCAGCAGCCGGGAGCCCGGCGGGACCGGGGAGCTGTTTTTT
cdr3_aa: CASSREPGGTGELFF
cdr3_length: 15
clone_size: -
v_call: TRBV11-2
d_call: -
j_call: TRBJ2-2

cdr3_nt: TGTGCCAGCAGCATCCACAGGGGTGGGGAAAAACTGTTTTTT
cdr3_aa: CASSIHRGGEKLFF
cdr3_length: 14
clone_size: -
v_call: TRBV7-9
d_call: TRBD1
j_call: TRBJ1-4

cdr3_nt: TGTGCCAGCAGCTCTCCATCGACCAGGCCAGGAAACTATGGCTACACCTTC
cdr3_aa: CASSSPSTRPGNYGYTF
cdr3_length: 17
clone_size: -
v_call: TRBV7-9
d_call: -
j_call: TRBJ1-2

cdr3_nt: TGTGCCAGCAGTTACGGGAGGAGCTCCTACGAGCAGTACTTC
cdr3_aa: CASSYGRSSYEQYF
cdr3_length: 14
clone_size: -
v_call: TRBV6-5
d_call: -
j_call: TRBJ2-7

cdr3_nt: TGTGCCAGCAGCCCTCCGGGACAGGGCTTCTATGGCTACACCTTC
cdr3_aa: CASSPPGQGFYGYTF
cdr3_length: 15
clone_size: -
v_call: TRBV5-6
d_call: TRBD1
j_call: TRBJ1-2

cdr3_nt: TGTGCCAGCAGCTTCGGGGGGCGGGAGCAGTTCTTC
cdr3_aa: CASSFGGREQFF
cdr3_length: 12
clone_size: -
v_call: TRBV5-4
d_call: -
j_call: TRBJ2-1

cdr3_nt: TGTGCCAGTAGTATATTTGGGGACAGGGGTTCCGGGGCCAACGTCCTGACTTTC
cdr3_aa: CASSIFGDRGSGANVLTF
cdr3_length: 18
clone_size: -
v_call: TRBV19
d_call: TRBD1
j_call: TRBJ2-6

cdr3_nt: TGTGCCAGCAGTTTACGAGGGGGCCCGAGGGAAAAACTGTTTTTT
cdr3_aa: CASSLRGGPREKLFF
cdr3_length: 15
clone_size: -
v_call: TRBV28
d_call: TRBD1
j_call: TRBJ1-4

cdr3_nt: TGTGCCAGCAGTTCCACGGGGGGGGCAACCGCCGGGGAGCTGTTTTTT
cdr3_aa: CASSSTGGATAGELFF
cdr3_length: 16
clone_size: -
v_call: TRBV5-4
d_call: TRBD2
j_call: TRBJ2-2

cdr3_nt: TGTGCCAGCAGTCCAACCCGGGACAGCTATGGCTACACCTTC
cdr3_aa: CASSPTRDSYGYTF
cdr3_length: 14
clone_size: -
v_call: TRBV28
d_call: TRBD1
j_call: TRBJ1-2

cdr3_nt: TGTGCCAGCAGAAGGACCGGGACTAGCGGAGAGACCCAGTACTTC
cdr3_aa: CASRRTGTSGETQYF
cdr3_length: 15
clone_size: -
v_call: TRBV2
d_call: TRBD2
j_call: TRBJ2-5

cdr3_nt: TGTGCCAGCAGGCCGGGACAGCGCACAGATACGCAGTATTTT
cdr3_aa: CASRPGQRTDTQYF
cdr3_length: 14
clone_size: -
v_call: TRBV28
d_call: TRBD1
j_call: TRBJ2-3

cdr3_nt: TGCGCCAGCAGCTTGGTGGTAGGACAGGGAAGCTATGGCTACACCTTC
cdr3_aa: CASSLVVGQGSYGYTF
cdr3_length: 16
clone_size: -
v_call: TRBV5-1
d_call: TRBD1
j_call: TRBJ1-2

cdr3_nt: TGCAGCGTTGGTGCGGGAAGAGAGACCCAGTACTTC
cdr3_aa: CSVGAGRETQYF
cdr3_length: 12
clone_size: -
v_call: TRBV29-1
d_call: -
j_call: TRBJ2-5

cdr3_nt: TGTGCCAGCAGTTTATTAACAGGGAGGCGTGAAAAACTGTTTTTT
cdr3_aa: CASSLLTGRREKLFF
cdr3_length: 15
clone_size: once
v_call: TRBV27
d_call: -
j_call: TRBJ1-4

cdr3_nt: TGTGCCAGCAGTTTAAGCCCGGCGAGCTCTGGAAACACCATATATTTT
cdr3_aa: CASSLSPASSGNTIYF
cdr3_length: 16
clone_size: -
v_call: TRBV28
d_call: -
j_call: TRBJ1-3

cdr3_nt: TGTGCCAGCAGCTTGGCTGGGACTAGCGTCCCCGGGGAGCTGTTTTTT
cdr3_aa: CASSLAGTSVPGELFF
cdr3_length: 16
clone_size: few
v_call: TRBV5-4
d_call: TRBD2
j_call: TRBJ2-2

cdr3_nt: TGTGCCAGCAATAGGTGGGGGTCGGCTAACTATGGCTACACCTTC
cdr3_aa: CASNRWGSANYGYTF
cdr3_length: 15
clone_size: -
v_call: TRBV6-5
d_call: -
j_call: TRBJ1-2